The clone carrying this T cell receptor (beta chain) was seen at least ten times. Its target is unknown. This sample was taken from a study of CD8 T cells in ankylosing spondylitis. Study-level results: About 8 highly homologous variants made up a TCR beta motif that seemed to typify ankylosing spondylitis blood. Peripheral blood held disease-linked clones only at relatively low frequency, and these were CD8+.

The germline CDR1 and CDR2 sequences are DFQATT and SNEGSKA (reference sequence). V dropped 3 bases and J dropped 4 bases, with 9 bases sitting between them. The CDR3 has 12 residues. With molecular barcodes, quantitative 5'-RACE was used to make the TCR beta libraries. MiXCR was run by TCRdb on the 5' RACE reads, yielding one entry per CDR3 protein. Of 800,000 to 900,000 distinct CDR3 sequences in the sample, 10% to 15% were seen once. The J gene is TRBJ2-5, the V gene TRBV20-1; D gene ambiguous. Material for sequencing was blood, either unsorted or a sorted T cell fraction (not recorded which). The TCR originated in a male donor with ankylosing spondylitis. The CDR3 loop reads CSASILLETQYF. For the CDR3, the DNA is TGCAGTGCTAGTATACTTCTAGAGACCCAGTACTTC.